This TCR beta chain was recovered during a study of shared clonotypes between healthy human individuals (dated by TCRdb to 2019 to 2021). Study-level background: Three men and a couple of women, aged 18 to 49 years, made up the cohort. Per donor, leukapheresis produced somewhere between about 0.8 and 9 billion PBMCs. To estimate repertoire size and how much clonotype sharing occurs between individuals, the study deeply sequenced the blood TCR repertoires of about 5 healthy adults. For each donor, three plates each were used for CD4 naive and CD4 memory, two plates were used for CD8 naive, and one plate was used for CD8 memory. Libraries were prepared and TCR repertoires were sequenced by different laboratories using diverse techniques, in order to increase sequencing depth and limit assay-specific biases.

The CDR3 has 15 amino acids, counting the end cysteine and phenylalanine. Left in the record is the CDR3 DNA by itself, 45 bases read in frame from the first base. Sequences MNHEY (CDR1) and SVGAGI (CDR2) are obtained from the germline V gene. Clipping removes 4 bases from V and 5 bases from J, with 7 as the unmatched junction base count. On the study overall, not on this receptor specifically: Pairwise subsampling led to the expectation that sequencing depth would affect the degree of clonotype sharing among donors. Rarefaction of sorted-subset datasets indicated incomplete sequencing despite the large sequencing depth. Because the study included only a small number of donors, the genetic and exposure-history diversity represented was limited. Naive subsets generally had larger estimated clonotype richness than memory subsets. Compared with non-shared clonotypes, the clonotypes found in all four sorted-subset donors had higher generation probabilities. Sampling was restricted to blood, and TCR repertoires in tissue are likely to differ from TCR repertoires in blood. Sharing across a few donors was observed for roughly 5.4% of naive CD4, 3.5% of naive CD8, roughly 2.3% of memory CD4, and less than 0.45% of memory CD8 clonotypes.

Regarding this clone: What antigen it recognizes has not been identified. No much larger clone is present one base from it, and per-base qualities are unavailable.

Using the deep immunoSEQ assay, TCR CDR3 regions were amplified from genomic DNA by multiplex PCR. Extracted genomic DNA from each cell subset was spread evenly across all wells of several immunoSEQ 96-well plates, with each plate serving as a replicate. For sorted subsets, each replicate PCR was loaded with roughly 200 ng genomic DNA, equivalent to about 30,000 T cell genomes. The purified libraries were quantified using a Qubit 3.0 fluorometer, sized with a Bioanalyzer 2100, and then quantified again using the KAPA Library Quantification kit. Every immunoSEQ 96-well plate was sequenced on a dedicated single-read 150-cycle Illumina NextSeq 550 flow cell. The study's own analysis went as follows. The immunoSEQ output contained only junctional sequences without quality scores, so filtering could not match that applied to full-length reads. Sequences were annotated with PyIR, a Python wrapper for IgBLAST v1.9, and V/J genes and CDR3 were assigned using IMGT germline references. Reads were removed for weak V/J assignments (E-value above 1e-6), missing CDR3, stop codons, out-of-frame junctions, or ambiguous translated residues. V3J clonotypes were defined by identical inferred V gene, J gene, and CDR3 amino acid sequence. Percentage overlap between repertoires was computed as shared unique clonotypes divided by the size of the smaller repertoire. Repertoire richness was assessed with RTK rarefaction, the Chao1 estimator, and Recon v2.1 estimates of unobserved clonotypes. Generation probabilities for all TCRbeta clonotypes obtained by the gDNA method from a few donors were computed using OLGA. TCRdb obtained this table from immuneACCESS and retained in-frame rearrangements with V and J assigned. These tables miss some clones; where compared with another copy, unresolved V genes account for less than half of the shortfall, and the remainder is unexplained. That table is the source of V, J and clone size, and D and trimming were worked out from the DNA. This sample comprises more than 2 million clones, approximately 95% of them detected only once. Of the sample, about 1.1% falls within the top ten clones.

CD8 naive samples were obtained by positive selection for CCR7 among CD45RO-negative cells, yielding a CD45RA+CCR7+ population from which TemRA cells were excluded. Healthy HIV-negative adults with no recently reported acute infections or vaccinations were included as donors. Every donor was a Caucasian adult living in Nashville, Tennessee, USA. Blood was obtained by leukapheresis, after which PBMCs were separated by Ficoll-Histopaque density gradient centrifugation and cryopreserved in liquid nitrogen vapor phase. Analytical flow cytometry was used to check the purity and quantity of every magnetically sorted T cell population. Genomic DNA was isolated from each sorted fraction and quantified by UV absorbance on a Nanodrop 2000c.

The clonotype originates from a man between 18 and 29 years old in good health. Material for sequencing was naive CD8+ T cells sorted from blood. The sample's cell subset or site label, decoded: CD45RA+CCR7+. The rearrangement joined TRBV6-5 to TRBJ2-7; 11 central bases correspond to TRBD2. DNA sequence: TGTGCCAGCAGTTTCCTTAGCGGGAGGGCCGACGAGCAGTACTTC. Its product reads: CASSFLSGRADEQYF.